These 26 T cell receptor beta chains came from one sample sequenced in a study of OX40 agonist ivuxolimab in advanced cancers. The assay was immunoSEQ multiplex PCR, and TCRdb's table has in-frame clones only and misses some. This table holds just over 50,000 clones, around nine tenths found once. The sample in question was CD4+ or CD8+ T cells sorted from blood, obtained in a trial of the OX40 agonist ivuxolimab. The receptors derive from an adult with an advanced solid tumor such as melanoma, head and neck, liver or kidney cancer.

This chain joins TRBV28 and TRBJ2-2, with D tentatively TRBD2 (5 bases). Trimming took 2 bases from V and 2 from J, leaving 21 bases between them. Germline V gene data show CDR1 as MDHEN and CDR2 as SYDVKM. The CDR3 consists of 19 residues. CDR3 protein: CASSLGPAGLGSNTGELFF. CDR3 nucleotides: TGTGCCAGCAGTTTAGGTCCCGCCGGCTTAGGGAGTAACACCGGGGAGCTGTTTTTT.

This clone is a singleton in its sample. J is TRBJ1-2 and V is TRBV15; D call uncertain. The germline V gene has CDR1 LNHNV and CDR2 YYDKDF (reference sequence). V was clipped by 3 bases and J by 0 bases, with 20 bases between them. This CDR3 region has 18 residues. CDR3 sequence (DNA): TGTGCCACCAGCAGTCGCGACTCAGCGGGTCGTCCTAACTATGGCTACACCTTC. Protein product: CATSSRDSAGRPNYGYTF.

V usage is TRBV19 and J usage is TRBJ1-2, with D maybe TRBD1 (6 bases). The CDR3 is 17 residues long. The germline CDR1 and CDR2 sequences are LNHDA and SQIVND (reference sequence). Trimming removed 5 bases at V and 0 bases at J, with 19 bases between. The CDR3 is CASSSRFGGNTNYGYTF. DNA of the CDR3: TGTGCCAGTAGTTCCCGGTTTGGGGGCAACACTAACTATGGCTACACCTTC.

The chain employs TRBV5-5 and TRBJ1-1; D remains unclear. The CDR3 spans 13 residues. Germline loops: CDR1 SGHKS, CDR2 YYEKEE (reference sequence). Trimming pared 3 bases from V and 4 bases from J, leaving 10 bases between. The CDR3 DNA reads as TGTGCCAGCAGCTCCACGGGTCCCACTGAAGCTTTCTTT. This gives the protein CASSSTGPTEAFF.

Only one count was recorded for this clone. The sample has other DNA sequences that encode this CDR3 too. This sequence joins TRBV7-2 and TRBJ2-5; no firm D call. The V and J ends lost 3 bases and 5 bases respectively, with 4 bases between them. The length of the CDR3 is 11 residues. Germline loops: CDR1 SGHTA, CDR2 FQGNSA. For the CDR3, the DNA is TGTGCCAGCAGCTTTAGCGAGACCCAGTACTTC. It yields the protein CASSFSETQYF.

V is TRBV5-5 and J is TRBJ2-7, with D uncertain. Germline CDR1 SGHKS, CDR2 YYEKEE (reference sequence). V lost 2 bases and J lost 7, with 10 bases in between. This CDR3 spans 12 amino acids. The CDR3 is CASSLNTWEQYF. The DNA of the CDR3 is TGTGCCAGCAGCTTAAACACATGGGAGCAGTACTTC.

The V gene is TRBV19, the J gene TRBJ2-1; D possibly corresponds to TRBD2 (6 bases). The germline V and J ends were trimmed by 1 base and 3 bases, with 10 bases remaining between them. Germline-derived CDR1 and CDR2 are LNHDA and SQIVND (reference sequence). The CDR3 totals 15 residues. The DNA for the CDR3 is TGTGCCAGTAGTATAGTCGGGACTTACTACAATGAGCAGTTCTTC. This codes for CASSIVGTYYNEQFF.

This clone showed up just once. The chain has TRBV6-5 and TRBJ2-3, with no clear D. With 7 bases removed from V and 6 bases from J, the gap between germline ends came to 8 bases. Germline values: CDR1 MNHEY, CDR2 SVGAGI. The CDR3 loop spans 11 amino acids. The CDR3 region has the DNA TGTGCCAGCAAAGTCTGGGATACGCAGTATTTT. Translating gives CASKVWDTQYF.

Here the CDR3 reads CASSRLAGLNYEQYF. The CDR3 DNA reads TGTGCCAGCAGTAGACTAGCGGGACTTAACTACGAGCAGTACTTC. This rearrangement joins TRBV2 to TRBJ2-7; 11 nucleotides agree with TRBD2. The germline gives CDR1 SNHLY, CDR2 FYNNEI. J lost 3 bases, V lost 5 bases, and 6 bases had no gene match. CDR3 length: 15 residues.

The DNA for the CDR3 is TGTGCCATCAGTGAGTCGAAGTGGGGCAGGGGGCCGGGTGGCTACACCTTC. Amino acids: CAISESKWGRGPGGYTF. The gene calls are TRBV10-3 and TRBJ1-2; 8 bases match TRBD1. The CDR3 is made up of 17 amino acids. CDR1 is ENHRY and CDR2 is SYGVKD in the germline V gene. The ends lost 0 bases at V and 7 bases at J; junction bases unmatched: 13.

The rearrangement joins TRBV11-2 to TRBJ2-7; 10 bases align to TRBD2. Germline lookup yields CDR1 SGHAT and CDR2 FQNNGV. J was trimmed by 2 bases and V by 4 bases; bases with no gene match: 2. The CDR3 is 14 residues long. CDR3 nucleotide sequence: TGTGCCAGCAGCTCTAGCGGGAGTCCCTACGAGCAGTACTTC. Amino acid sequence: CASSSSGSPYEQYF.

The count of this clone is one. The genes are TRBV7-3 and TRBJ2-7; 8 nucleotides match TRBD1. J was trimmed by 7 bases and V by 2 bases; bases with no gene match: 10. The CDR3 consists of 15 residues. The V gene's germline CDR1 is SGHTA and CDR2 FQGTGA. CDR3 coding DNA: TGTGCCAGCAGCTTAGGGGCACAGGGGGTTGGTGAGCAGTACTTC. Encoded protein: CASSLGAQGVGEQYF.

The V and J genes are TRBV7-9 and TRBJ1-3; the D gene is possibly TRBD1 (5 bases). V dropped 10 bases and J dropped 4 bases, with 17 bases sitting between them. The CDR3 runs 14 residues. From germline, CDR1 is SEHNR and CDR2 FQNEAQ (reference sequence). The CDR3: CAIQQGTRGNTIYF. CDR3 bases: TGTGCCATTCAGCAGGGCACTAGAGGAAACACCATATATTTT.

The chain uses TRBV7-3 and TRBJ1-5, with D unresolved. The ends were cut back, 0 bases at V and 4 bases at J, with 4 bases in the middle. The CDR3 contains 13 residues. Germline V CDR1 and CDR2: SGHTA, FQGTGA. CDR3 coding DNA: TGTGCCAGCAGCTTAACAGGGAATCAGCCCCAGCATTTT. The encoded protein is CASSLTGNQPQHF.

The chain recombines TRBV6-6 with TRBJ1-4; TRBD1 matches at 7 bases. This CDR3 has 14 amino acids. Germline V gives CDR1 MNHNY, CDR2 SVGAGI (reference sequence). J lost 8 bases, V lost 8 bases, and 11 bases had no gene match. The CDR3 here is CASRPGGGEEKLFF. For the CDR3, the DNA is TGTGCCAGCCGCCCCGGAGGGGGCGAGGAAAAACTGTTTTTT.

This chain uses TRBV29-1 with TRBJ2-6; no definite D call. CDR3 length equals 14 residues. From germline, CDR1 is SQVTM and CDR2 ANQGSEA. V gave up 4 bases and J gave up 4 bases, with 11 bases separating them. The DNA of the CDR3 is TGCAGCGTTGGTCAATCGGCCGGGGCCAACGTCCTGACTTTC. Residues: CSVGQSAGANVLTF.

This clone has a handful of counts. The chain employs TRBV6-6 and TRBJ2-7; a weak D match, TRBD1 (7 bases). The CDR3 totals 13 residues. The germline V gene encodes CDR1 MNHNY and CDR2 SVGAGI (reference sequence). Between the trimmed V and J ends, which lost 5 bases and 4 bases, there was a span of 12 bases. The CDR3 loop reads CASSLAGGYEQYF. Here the CDR3 DNA reads TGTGCCAGCAGTCTCGCAGGGGGGTACGAGCAGTACTTC.

V and J are TRBV5-5 and TRBJ1-2, with TRBD1 identical over 7 bases. V lost 0 bases and J lost 2; bases outside the gene matches: 4. This CDR3 contains 15 residues. Germline CDR1 is SGHKS and CDR2 is YYEKEE (reference sequence). DNA of the CDR3: TGTGCCAGCAGCTTGGCCCCGACAGGGAACTATGGCTACACCTTC. This translates into CASSLAPTGNYGYTF.

The rearrangement joins TRBV7-2 to TRBJ2-7; the D gene is possibly TRBD1 (5 bases). The CDR3 is 15 residues long. Trimming took 5 bases from V and 1 from J, leaving 15 bases between them. The germline gives CDR1 SGHTA, CDR2 FQGNSA. As DNA, the CDR3 is TGTGCCAGCAGCGATGGCCCAGGGCGTTCCTACGAGCAGTACTTC. It encodes CASSDGPGRSYEQYF.

This rearrangement joins TRBV7-3 to TRBJ2-3, with D unclear. The CDR3 is 12 residues long. CDR1 and CDR2 from the germline V gene are SGHTA and FQGTGA. Trimming cost V 5 bases and J 4 bases, with 7 bases left between them. The CDR3 region has the DNA TGTGCCAGCAGCCAAAGCCCAGATACGCAGTATTTT. Its protein product is CASSQSPDTQYF.

This chain links TRBV6-5 with TRBJ1-1; 10 nucleotides line up with TRBD1. The CDR3 consists of 16 residues. Germline CDR1 reads MNHEY; CDR2 reads SVGAGI. J gave up 1 base and V 2 bases, and 4 bases lay outside the gene matches. The CDR3 sequence is CASSYLGTGANTEAFF. The CDR3 DNA sequence: TGTGCCAGCAGTTACCTCGGGACAGGGGCGAACACTGAAGCTTTCTTT.

This chain connects TRBV2 to TRBJ1-5; tentative D call: TRBD1 (5 bases). Trimming took 1 base from V and 2 from J, leaving 9 bases between them. The CDR3 loop spans 15 amino acids. CDR1 SNHLY and CDR2 FYNNEI come from the germline V gene. The CDR3 bases are TGTGCCAGCAGTGAAGAAGGGGTTGGCAATCAGCCCCAGCATTTT. It codes for CASSEEGVGNQPQHF.

A single count supports this clone. The chain has TRBV7-2 and TRBJ2-7; a weak D match, TRBD1 (6 bases). The V gene's germline CDR1 is SGHTA and CDR2 FQGNSA. V gave up 1 base and J gave up 4 bases, with 11 bases separating them. There are 14 residues in the CDR3. CDR3 protein: CASSLVTGSYEQYF. CDR3 DNA: TGTGCCAGCAGCTTAGTAACAGGGTCATACGAGCAGTACTTC.

The chain employs TRBV25-1 and TRBJ2-5, with a possible D match to TRBD1 (5 bases). V lost 1 base, J lost 6 bases, and 12 bases lay in between. CDR3 length: 14 amino acids. The germline V gene encodes CDR1 MGHDK and CDR2 SYGVNS. The CDR3 region has the DNA TGTGCCAGCAGTGAATTCAGGGTCGAGAAGACCCAGTACTTC. This encodes CASSEFRVEKTQYF.

The V call is TRBV7-3, the J call TRBJ2-7; TRBD1 matches 11 bases. The CDR3 is made up of 15 amino acids. Germline CDR1 reads SGHTA; CDR2 reads FQGTGA. V dropped 3 bases and J dropped 1; count of bases not matched to a gene: 2. The DNA for the CDR3 is TGTGCCAGCAGCTTTGGGACAGGGGGGTCCTACGAGCAGTACTTC. This encodes CASSFGTGGSYEQYF.

This clone was seen a single time. V and J are TRBV9 and TRBJ2-7; D unclear. The V gene's germline CDR1 is SGDLS and CDR2 YYNGEE. The CDR3 is made up of 13 amino acids. Trimming took off 0 bases at V and 1 base at J, with 5 bases between the two ends. DNA of the CDR3: TGTGCCAGCAGCGTAGAAGAATCCTACGAGCAGTACTTC. It is translated as CASSVEESYEQYF.